The 17 T cell receptor beta chains given below trace back to one sample, sequenced in a study of identical twins. In TCRdb, the 5' RACE reads were re-called with MiXCR into one record per CDR3 protein. Found here are under 900,000 distinct CDR3 sequences, 9% to 15% of them singletons; the top ten hold about 1.5%. These data are also associated with another study on yellow fever vaccine responses in identical twins.

The sequencing sample was made of PBMCs. The source of these receptors is a woman between 18 and 29 years old in good health.

This clonotype has more than one count but fewer than ten. The rearrangement uses TRBV5-1 and TRBJ2-1; 7 bases are a match to TRBD1. Germline-derived CDR1 and CDR2 are SGHRS and YFSETQ. The length of the CDR3 is 13 residues. After removal of 2 bases from V and 6 bases from J, the junction contained 2 bases not matched to a gene. CDR3 coding DNA: TGCGCCAGCAGCTTTGACAGGGTCAATGAGCAGTTCTTC. Encoded protein: CASSFDRVNEQFF.

Many counts were recorded for this clonotype. The V gene is TRBV28, the J gene TRBJ1-1, with 7 bases fitting TRBD1. The CDR3 has 13 residues. Germline V gene data show CDR1 as MDHEN and CDR2 as SYDVKM. Trimming removed 11 bases from V and 0 bases from J; junction bases left unmatched: 6. CDR3 residues: CAGRTGMNTEAFF. CDR3 coding DNA: TGTGCCGGACGGACAGGCATGAACACTGAAGCTTTCTTT. The full variable domain, with the rest looked up from reference TRBV28 and TRBJ1-1, is DVKVTQSSRYLVKRTGEKVFLECVQDMDHENMFWYRQDPGLGLRLIYFSYDVKMKEKGDIPEGYSVSREKKERFSLILESASTNQTSMYLCAGRTGMNTEAFFGQGTRLTVV.

V is TRBV10-1 and J is TRBJ1-1, with 9 bases fitting TRBD1. Germline CDR1 and CDR2: WNHNN and SYGVQD (reference sequence). The CDR3 consists of 15 residues. J gave up 7 bases and V 6 bases, and 12 bases lay outside the gene matches. The CDR3 nucleotides are TGCGCCAGCAGCCTTACGGACAGGGGTATTAATGAAGCTTTCTTT. Protein sequence: CASSLTDRGINEAFF.

This clonotype was detected a few times. This rearrangement joins TRBV5-1 to TRBJ2-2; no definite D call. The CDR3 runs 13 residues. Trimming took 4 bases from V and 6 from J, leaving 10 bases between them. Germline CDR1 and CDR2: SGHRS and YFSETQ. CDR3 residues: CASSEVNSGELFF. DNA of the CDR3: TGCGCCAGCAGCGAGGTTAATTCCGGGGAGCTGTTTTTT.

This clonotype was counted a few times. The genes are TRBV3-1 and TRBJ2-1, with D hard to call. CDR1 is LGHDT, CDR2 YNNKEL, per germline (reference sequence). This CDR3 region has 15 residues. The ends were cut back, 2 bases at V and 2 bases at J, with 10 bases in the middle. CDR3 sequence (DNA): TGTGCCAGCAGCCAACTGGCCGTCGCCTACAATGAGCAGTTCTTC. It translates to CASSQLAVAYNEQFF.

The V and J genes are TRBV11-1 and TRBJ2-5; TRBD2 matches at 9 bases. V was clipped by 2 bases and J by 2 bases; unmatched bases: 9. Germline V gene lookup returns CDR1 SGHAT and CDR2 FQDESV (reference sequence). This CDR3 is 17 amino acids long. The CDR3 coding sequence is TGTGCCAGCAGCTTACGGCGGGAGGGTGCGGCGCAAGAGACCCAGTACTTC. Translation gives CASSLRREGAAQETQYF.

This clonotype was seen ten or more times. The chain carries TRBV2 and TRBJ1-5; 7 bases are a match to TRBD1. The germline gives CDR1 SNHLY, CDR2 FYNNEI. The CDR3 is 14 residues long. The V and J ends lost 1 base and 6 bases, in that order; junction bases with no gene match: 3. The CDR3 DNA reads as TGTGCCAGCAGTGAAGGACAGGGCCGTCAGCCCCAGCATTTT. It is translated as CASSEGQGRQPQHF.

In its sample, this clonotype was seen a few times. This chain connects TRBV6-1 to TRBJ2-7, with 9 bases matching TRBD1. Germline CDR1 reads MNHNS; CDR2 reads SASEGT. Losses at the gene ends were 5 bases for V and 10 bases for J; bases not matched to a gene: 6. This CDR3 region has 12 residues. CDR3 amino acids: CASSWDRAEQYV. As DNA, the CDR3 is TGTGCCAGCAGTTGGGACAGGGCAGAACAGTACGTC.

There are many counts of this clonotype. The chain uses TRBV28 and TRBJ2-7; tentatively, D is TRBD1 (6 bases). The CDR3 consists of 13 residues. CDR1 and CDR2 (germline): MDHEN, SYDVKM. Deletions cut 6 bases from V and 6 bases from J, with 15 bases between. DNA of the CDR3: TGTGCCAGCAGACAACAGGGTGGAAGCGAGCAGTACGTC. This translates into CASRQQGGSEQYV.

For the CDR3, the DNA is TGTGCCAGCAGTGAACAGGGTACCATAAACAATGAGCAGTTCTTC. Its translation is CASSEQGTINNEQFF. The chain has TRBV6-1 and TRBJ2-1; D is possibly TRBD1 (5 bases). Germline-derived CDR1 and CDR2 are MNHNS and SASEGT. The CDR3 is 15 residues long. Trimming pared 2 bases from V and 5 bases from J, leaving 13 bases between.

This chain connects TRBV10-3 to TRBJ2-7; no definite D call. V lost 7 bases and J 3 bases, leaving 16 bases between the germline ends. Germline V gives CDR1 ENHRY, CDR2 SYGVKD. CDR3 length: 14 residues. The CDR3 loop reads CAIKTGPSNYEQYF. CDR3 DNA sequence: TGTGCCATCAAAACCGGACCGTCCAACTACGAGCAGTACTTC.

This clonotype was observed a handful of times. The CDR3 here is CAGSRTSGRYEQFF. The CDR3 nucleotides read TGTGCCGGATCACGGACTAGCGGGAGGTATGAGCAGTTCTTC. The V gene is TRBV28, the J gene TRBJ2-1; 14 nucleotides line up with TRBD2. The CDR3 has 14 amino acids. Per the germline V gene, CDR1 is MDHEN and CDR2 is SYDVKM. V dropped 11 bases and J dropped 8; count of bases not matched to a gene: 8. The complete variable domain, with remaining parts taken from reference TRBV28 and TRBJ2-1, reads DVKVTQSSRYLVKRTGEKVFLECVQDMDHENMFWYRQDPGLGLRLIYFSYDVKMKEKGDIPEGYSVSREKKERFSLILESASTNQTSMYLCAGSRTSGRYEQFFGPGTRLTVL.

This sequence joins TRBV6-5 and TRBJ2-1; D unresolved. The CDR3 has 14 amino acids. Germline CDR1 is MNHEY and CDR2 is SVGAGI. Trimming cost V 0 bases and J 4 bases, with 7 bases left between them. The CDR3 nucleotides read TGTGCCAGCAGTTACTCTGGACCTTACAATGAGCAGTTCTTC. It encodes CASSYSGPYNEQFF.

Ten or more counts support this clonotype. The V and J genes are TRBV4-1 and TRBJ1-6; D is possibly TRBD1 (5 bases). CDR1 is MGHRA, CDR2 YSYEKL, per germline. The CDR3 contains 16 residues. V lost 4 bases and J 6 bases, leaving 16 bases between the germline ends. The CDR3 spells CASSPQVAGFNSPLHF. CDR3 DNA sequence: TGCGCCAGCAGCCCTCAAGTCGCAGGGTTTAATTCACCCCTCCACTTT.

This chain uses TRBV7-9 with TRBJ2-7, with TRBD2 matching over 11 bases. V shed 5 bases, J shed 1 base, and the junction held 4 bases outside the gene matches. This CDR3 region has 15 residues. Germline V gene sequence: CDR1 SEHNR, CDR2 FQNEAQ (reference sequence). CDR3: CASSITSGRSYEQYF. The CDR3 bases are TGTGCCAGCAGCATAACTAGCGGGAGATCCTACGAGCAGTACTTC.

CDR3 nucleotides: TGTGCCAGCAGTGAAGGGGTCCAGCGGGGGCTCTACAATGAGCAGTTCTTC. Translation gives CASSEGVQRGLYNEQFF. The chain carries TRBV6-1 and TRBJ2-1; 8 nucleotides match TRBD2. The CDR3 totals 17 residues. V was clipped by 1 base and J by 3 bases; unmatched bases: 8. CDR1 is MNHNS and CDR2 is SASEGT in the germline V gene.

This rearrangement joins TRBV19 to TRBJ2-3; TRBD2 aligns across 11 bases. The CDR3 covers 16 residues. Germline loops: CDR1 LNHDA, CDR2 SQIVND (reference sequence). The ends lost 5 bases at V and 0 bases at J; junction bases unmatched: 4. The CDR3: CASSALAGGSTDTQYF. The CDR3 DNA is TGTGCCAGTAGTGCTCTAGCGGGAGGTAGCACAGATACGCAGTATTTT.